The 15 T cell receptor beta chains in this list originate from one sample, sequenced in a study of blood T cells in healthy people across ages (dated by TCRdb to about 2015). Libraries were prepared through 5' RACE. Sequencing took place on an Illumina HiSeq 2500. The second PCR ran for about 7 to 11 cycles and used a J-beta primer mix along with a sample-barcoded 5' primer. TCRdb redid the processing of the public reads, applying fastp at Q25 and MiXCR, and retained in-frame beta chains. Identical CDR3 protein sequences are pooled into one entry, listed with their most common genes and DNA. The sample contains approximately 600,000 distinct CDR3 sequences, around three fifths of them found a single time. 35% to 40% of the sample belongs to the ten largest clones. Sequenced sample: blood. The receptor source for this set is a man aged 55 to 69 in good health.

This chain connects TRBV6-5 to TRBJ2-3; maybe TRBD1 (6 bases). This CDR3 comprises 12 residues. Germline V CDR1 and CDR2: MNHEY, SVGAGI. The germline V and J ends were trimmed by 7 bases and 4 bases, with 9 bases remaining between them. The CDR3 DNA sequence: TGTGCCAGCAAAAACAGGGCAGATACGCAGTATTTT. Its translation is CASKNRADTQYF.

The J gene is TRBJ1-4, the V gene TRBV6-4, with 8 bases aligning to TRBD1. The V gene end was trimmed by 0 bases and the J gene end by 7 bases; junction bases not matched to a gene: 10. Germline CDR1 and CDR2: MRHNA and SNTAGT. This CDR3 region has 17 residues. CDR3 loop: CASSDSGTGLGSEKLFF. The CDR3 nucleotides read TGTGCCAGCAGTGACTCCGGGACAGGCCTAGGTAGTGAAAAACTGTTTTTT.

The rearrangement joins TRBV5-6 to TRBJ2-1; TRBD2 matches 13 bases. The better agreement between TRBJ2-7 and the DNA end casts doubt on the J call. CDR3 length: 16 amino acids. From germline, CDR1 is SGHDT and CDR2 YYEEEE. This chain's CDR3 is CASSVGLAGSYNEQYF. CDR3 coding DNA: TGTGCCAGCAGCGTGGGACTAGCGGGGAGCTACAATGAGCAGTACTTC.

The chain combines TRBV5-1 with TRBJ1-1, with 7 bases identical to TRBD1. CDR3 size: 16 residues. Trimming cost V 0 bases and J 0 bases; bases outside gene matches: 5. Germline V gene sequence: CDR1 SGHRS, CDR2 YFSETQ. As DNA, the CDR3 is TGCGCCAGCAGCTTGGTTAGGACAGGTCTGAACACTGAAGCTTTCTTT. This translates into CASSLVRTGLNTEAFF.

The gene calls are TRBV4-1 and TRBJ2-5; 9 bases are a match to TRBD1. The germline V gene has CDR1 MGHRA and CDR2 YSYEKL. The V segment lost 0 bases and the J segment 6 bases; nucleotides outside the gene matches: 11. The CDR3 spans 17 residues. The CDR3, as DNA: TGCGCCAGCAGCCAAGATGTGGGGACAGGGTTTAGAAAGACCCAGTACTTC. Protein: CASSQDVGTGFRKTQYF.

V gene TRBV29-1 combines with J gene TRBJ2-7; the D is unclear. Deletions cut 8 bases from V and 4 bases from J, with 15 bases between. This CDR3 contains 12 residues. CDR1 and CDR2 from the germline V gene are SQVTM and ANQGSEA. The CDR3 sequence: CSPSPRIYEQYF. The CDR3 DNA follows: TGCAGCCCCTCACCACGGATTTACGAGCAGTACTTC.

The sample holds one count of this clonotype. The genes are TRBV5-4 and TRBJ1-1; TRBD1 might be the D (5 bases). This CDR3 spans 15 amino acids. CDR1 SGHNT and CDR2 YYREEE come from the germline V gene (reference sequence). Trimming left V 5 bases short and J 3 bases short, with 17 bases between. In DNA, the CDR3 is TGTGCCAGCAGTTCCAGGGTTTCGGTGGACACTGAAGCTTTCTTT. Translated, it gives CASSSRVSVDTEAFF.

This clonotype turned up a few times. This chain connects TRBV28 to TRBJ2-2; TRBD2 agrees at 10 bases. Germline V gene data show CDR1 as MDHEN and CDR2 as SYDVKM. Losses at the gene ends were 7 bases for V and 4 bases for J; bases not matched to a gene: 0. CDR3 length equals 13 residues. The CDR3 loop reads CASKRGGTGELFF. In DNA form, the CDR3 reads TGTGCCAGCAAGCGGGGGGGCACCGGGGAGCTGTTTTTT.

V is TRBV3-1 and J is TRBJ2-3; 10 nucleotides match TRBD2. Losses at the gene ends were 3 bases for V and 4 bases for J; bases not matched to a gene: 16. Germline assignment: CDR1 LGHDT and CDR2 YNNKEL (reference sequence). The CDR3 sequence is 19 residues long. CDR3 in DNA: TGTGCCAGCAGCCACCCCTCCGGAGAGCGGGGGGGTGTGTCAGATACGCAGTATTTT. As protein: CASSHPSGERGGVSDTQYF.

This clonotype was seen a handful of times. This chain connects TRBV21-1 to TRBJ2-4. TRBV21-1 is a listed pseudogene. The length of the CDR3 is 14 residues. The CDR3 DNA reads as TGTGCCAGCACATCCAGAGGAGGCAAAAACATTCAGTACTTC. This codes for CASTSRGGKNIQYF.

The J gene is TRBJ2-3, the V gene TRBV20-1; TRBD2 agrees at 9 bases. V gave up 2 bases and J gave up 2 bases; unmatched junction bases: 2. The CDR3 sequence is 14 residues long. The germline CDR1 and CDR2 sequences are DFQATT and SNEGSKA (reference sequence). In nucleotides, the CDR3 is TGCAGTGCTAGACTAGCGGGGAACACAGATACGCAGTATTTT. It specifies CSARLAGNTDTQYF.

In this sample, this clonotype turned up a few times. The genes are TRBV7-2 and TRBJ2-7; D unresolved. The germline V and J ends were trimmed by 5 bases and 3 bases, with 8 bases remaining between them. The germline gives CDR1 SGHTA, CDR2 FQGNSA. The CDR3 spans 12 residues. The CDR3 sequence is CASSLARYEQYF. The CDR3 nucleotides are TGTGCCAGCAGCCTCGCACGCTACGAGCAGTACTTC.

J is TRBJ2-4 and V is TRBV6-5; 10 nucleotides agree with TRBD1. The CDR3 is 15 amino acids. Trimming at V came to 6 bases and at J to 4 bases, leaving 6 bases not matched to a gene. Germline CDR1 reads MNHEY; CDR2 reads SVGAGI. CDR3 sequence (DNA): TGTGCCAGCAGAGGCGCGGGACAGGGGAAAAACATTCAGTACTTC. As protein: CASRGAGQGKNIQYF.

This clonotype was detected only a few times. The CDR3 DNA reads as TGTGCCAGCAGCCCCGGGCTAGCGGGGAACTCTGGGGCCAACGTCCTGACTTTC. It translates to CASSPGLAGNSGANVLTF. The V gene is TRBV9, the J gene TRBJ2-6; TRBD2 matches 9 bases. This CDR3 region has 18 residues. Germline-derived CDR1 and CDR2 are SGDLS and YYNGEE. Unmatched junction bases numbered 8, after V lost 4 bases and J lost 0 bases.

Concerning this clonotype itself: One junction end does not reproduce the germline sequence, and a read error may be involved. The gene calls are TRBV12-3 or TRBV12-4 and TRBJ1-1; D is unresolved. The CDR3 is made up of 15 amino acids. This CDR3 reads CAGSSWTGRDTEAFF. In DNA form, the CDR3 reads TGTGCCGGCAGTTCATGGACGGGGAGAGACACTGAAGCTTTCTTT.